Listed below are T cell receptor beta chains from one sample, sequenced in a study of blood T cells in healthy people across ages. Each CDR3 protein gets one entry after TCRdb re-called the 5' RACE reads with MiXCR. The data contain about 640,000 distinct CDR3 sequences, around 43% of them seen just once; the ten biggest clones take up 25% to 30%. Source material: blood. These receptors were obtained from a man aged 80 or over in good health. Both conserved end residues are part of each CDR3. D genes are given only for firm matches. Clone size is shown for a subset of rows, as once, few, many or a class of expanded clone.

clone_size: NA; d_call: TRBD2; j_call: TRBJ2-1; v_call: TRBV24-1; cdr3_aa: CATSDPGLARNEQFF; cdr3_nt: TGTGCCACCAGTGATCCCGGACTAGCGCGAAATGAGCAGTTCTTC
clone_size: many; d_call: NA; j_call: TRBJ1-5; v_call: TRBV29-1; cdr3_aa: CSVGDSLNQPQHF; cdr3_nt: TGCAGCGTTGGGGATTCACTGAATCAGCCCCAGCATTTT
clone_size: few; d_call: TRBD2; j_call: TRBJ2-3; v_call: TRBV29-1; cdr3_aa: CSVGLAGWDTQYF; cdr3_nt: TGCAGCGTCGGACTAGCGGGATGGGATACGCAGTATTTT
clone_size: NA; d_call: NA; j_call: TRBJ2-3; v_call: TRBV15; cdr3_aa: CATSSPSMAADTQYF; cdr3_nt: TGTGCCACCAGCAGTCCCAGCATGGCGGCAGATACGCAGTATTTT
clone_size: few; d_call: TRBD2; j_call: TRBJ2-1; v_call: TRBV5-1; cdr3_aa: CASSPGLAVYNEQFF; cdr3_nt: TGCGCCAGCAGCCCGGGACTAGCGGTCTACAATGAGCAGTTCTTC
clone_size: NA; d_call: TRBD1; j_call: TRBJ2-5; v_call: TRBV20-1; cdr3_aa: CSAGTDSETQYF; cdr3_nt: TGCAGTGCGGGGACAGATTCCGAGACCCAGTACTTC
clone_size: NA; d_call: NA; j_call: TRBJ2-7; v_call: TRBV7-8; cdr3_aa: CASSFPTAPYEQYF; cdr3_nt: TGTGCCAGCAGCTTCCCGACAGCCCCCTACGAGCAGTACTTC
clone_size: few; d_call: TRBD1; j_call: TRBJ2-1; v_call: TRBV4-3; cdr3_aa: CASSQGDRGIEQFF; cdr3_nt: TGCGCCAGCAGCCAAGGAGACAGGGGGATTGAGCAGTTCTTC
clone_size: few; d_call: TRBD1; j_call: TRBJ2-2; v_call: TRBV9; cdr3_aa: CASSRTGAGGELFF; cdr3_nt: TGTGCCAGCAGTAGGACAGGGGCCGGCGGGGAGCTGTTTTTT
clone_size: few; d_call: TRBD1; j_call: TRBJ2-7; v_call: TRBV4-1; cdr3_aa: CASSQGGTGEVYEQYF; cdr3_nt: TGCGCCAGCAGCCAAGGTGGGACAGGGGAGGTCTACGAGCAGTACTTC
clone_size: few; d_call: NA; j_call: TRBJ2-1; v_call: TRBV2; cdr3_aa: CASQTGGNEQFF; cdr3_nt: TGTGCCAGCCAGACAGGTGGGAATGAGCAGTTCTTC
clone_size: NA; d_call: NA; j_call: TRBJ2-4; v_call: TRBV20-1; cdr3_aa: CSARQTLAKNIQYF; cdr3_nt: TGCAGTGCCAGACAGACTCTAGCCAAAAACATTCAGTACTTC
clone_size: few; d_call: NA; j_call: TRBJ2-7; v_call: TRBV4-1; cdr3_aa: CASRLSGQSYEQYF; cdr3_nt: TGCGCCAGCAGACTATCTGGACAGTCCTACGAGCAGTACTTC
clone_size: NA; d_call: NA; j_call: TRBJ2-1; v_call: TRBV29-1; cdr3_aa: CSVDGPGAYNEQFF; cdr3_nt: TGCAGCGTTGACGGACCTGGGGCCTACAATGAGCAGTTCTTC
clone_size: few; d_call: TRBD2; j_call: TRBJ2-7; v_call: TRBV4-1; cdr3_aa: CASSQPRGGDRDYEQYF; cdr3_nt: TGCGCCAGCAGCCAACCCCGCGGGGGGGACAGAGATTACGAGCAGTACTTC
clone_size: NA; d_call: NA; j_call: TRBJ1-2; v_call: TRBV7-2; cdr3_aa: CASSPTGAGGYTF; cdr3_nt: TGTGCCAGCAGCCCGACGGGGGCAGGGGGCTACACCTTC